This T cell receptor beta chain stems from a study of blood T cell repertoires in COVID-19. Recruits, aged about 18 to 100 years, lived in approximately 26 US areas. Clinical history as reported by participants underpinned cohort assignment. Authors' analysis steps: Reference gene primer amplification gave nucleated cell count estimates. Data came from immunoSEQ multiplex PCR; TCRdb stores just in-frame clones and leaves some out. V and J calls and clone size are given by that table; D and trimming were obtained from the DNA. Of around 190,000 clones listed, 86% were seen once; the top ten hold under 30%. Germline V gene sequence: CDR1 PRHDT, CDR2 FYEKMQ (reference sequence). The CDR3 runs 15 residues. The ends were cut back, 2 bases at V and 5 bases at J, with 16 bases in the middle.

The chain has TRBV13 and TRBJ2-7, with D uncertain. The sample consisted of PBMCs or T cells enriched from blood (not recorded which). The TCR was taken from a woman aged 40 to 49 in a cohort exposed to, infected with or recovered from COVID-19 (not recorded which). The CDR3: CASSLRQVARDEQYF. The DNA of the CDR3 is TGTGCCAGCAGCTTAAGGCAGGTGGCCCGCGACGAGCAGTACTTC.